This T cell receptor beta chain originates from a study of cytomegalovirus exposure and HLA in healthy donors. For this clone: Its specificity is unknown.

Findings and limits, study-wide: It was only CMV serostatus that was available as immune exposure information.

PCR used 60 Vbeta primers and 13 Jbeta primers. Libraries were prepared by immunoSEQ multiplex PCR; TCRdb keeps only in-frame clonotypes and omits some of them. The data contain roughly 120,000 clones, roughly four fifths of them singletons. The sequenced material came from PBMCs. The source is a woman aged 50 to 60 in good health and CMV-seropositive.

The DNA of the CDR3 is TGCGCCAGCAGCAATCCACCAGATTCACCCCTCCACTTT. Translated: CASSNPPDSPLHF. The J gene is TRBJ1-6, the V gene TRBV5-1, with D hard to call. Germline assignment: CDR1 SGHRS and CDR2 YFSETQ. V lost 4 bases and J 8 bases, leaving 10 bases between the germline ends. The CDR3 runs to 13 residues.